One sample yielded the 5 T cell receptor beta chains listed below, sequenced in a study of blood T cell repertoires in COVID-19. Only in-frame clones appear in the TCRdb table, and some are missing; sequencing was by immunoSEQ multiplex PCR. The profile shows approximately 200,000 clones, 88% of them singletons. The sequenced material came from PBMCs or T cells enriched from blood (not recorded which). Receptors were obtained from a woman aged 30 to 39 who had been exposed to COVID-19.

This clone was picked up a small number of times. CDR3 loop: CASSPLLAGVGELFF. The CDR3 region has the DNA TGCGCCAGCAGCCCCCTACTAGCGGGAGTCGGGGAGCTGTTTTTT. The chain carries TRBV4-1 and TRBJ2-2, with 11 bases lining up with TRBD2. The CDR3 totals 15 residues. V lost 4 bases to trimming and J lost 7 bases; unmatched junction nucleotides: 5. In germline, CDR1 is MGHRA, CDR2 YSYEKL.

J is TRBJ2-2 and V is TRBV18; a weak D match, TRBD1 (5 bases). Trimming took off 6 bases at V and 0 bases at J, with 14 bases between the two ends. This CDR3 has 16 amino acids. The germline CDR1 and CDR2 sequences are KGHSH and LQKENI. In DNA form, the CDR3 reads TGTGCCAGCTCCCCCCGTTTGGGGCCGAACACCGGGGAGCTGTTTTTT. It translates to CASSPRLGPNTGELFF.

The J gene is TRBJ1-1, the V gene TRBV3-1 (or the pseudogene TRBV3-2); D might be TRBD1 (5 bases). CDR1 and CDR2 (germline): LGHDT, YNNKEL (reference sequence). Trimming cost V 8 bases and J 3 bases, with 16 bases left between them. This CDR3 region has 14 residues. Here the CDR3 reads CASVQSDTHTEAFF. In nucleotides, the CDR3 is TGTGCCAGCGTCCAGTCGGACACCCACACTGAAGCTTTCTTT.

This rearrangement joins TRBV7-9 to TRBJ1-1, with D possibly matching TRBD1 (5 bases). Looked up from germline, CDR1 is SEHNR and CDR2 is FQNEAQ (reference sequence). Trimming cost V 5 bases and J 0 bases, with 10 bases left between them. The CDR3 loop spans 14 amino acids. The CDR3: CASSHGGMNTEAFF. As DNA, the CDR3 is TGTGCCAGCAGCCACGGGGGGATGAACACTGAAGCTTTCTTT.

The chain carries TRBV12-3 or TRBV12-4 and TRBJ1-1; D not resolved. The CDR3 runs to 13 residues. The ends were cut back, 5 bases at V and 1 base at J, with 8 bases in the middle. This chain's CDR3 is CASSPTQNTEAFF. CDR3 DNA sequence: TGTGCCAGCAGTCCGACACAGAACACTGAAGCTTTCTTT.